The sequence of this TCR beta chain was determined in a study of blood T cell repertoires in COVID-19. Measured with immunoSEQ multiplex PCR; TCRdb has only the in-frame clones, and not every one. The sample records 200,000 or so clones, approximately 84% being singletons. Germline V gives CDR1 MDHEN, CDR2 SYDVKM. J lost 8 bases, V lost 9 bases, and 8 bases had no gene match. CDR3 length equals 12 residues. This chain connects TRBV28 to TRBJ1-2; TRBD1 aligns across 8 bases. Sample: peripheral blood. The TCR was taken from an older woman with acute or convalescent COVID-19. CDR3 loop: CASAGGLVGYTF. DNA of the CDR3: TGTGCCAGTGCAGGGGGCTTGGTAGGCTACACCTTC.